The 19 T cell receptor beta chains below all came from one sample that was sequenced in a study of blood T cell repertoires in COVID-19. Some clones are missing from TCRdb's copy, which holds only in-frame ones; the method was immunoSEQ multiplex PCR. The repertoire holds fewer than 150,000 clones, with less than 75% as singletons. The source material was peripheral blood. The receptors shown here come from a human donor with acute or convalescent COVID-19. The donor label of this sample is uncertain.

As concerns this clone: The same CDR3 is also encoded by other DNA sequences in this sample. V is TRBV27 and J is TRBJ2-3; D is uncertain. CDR3 size: 13 residues. Germline loops: CDR1 MNHEY, CDR2 SMNVEV (reference sequence). Trimming cost V 3 bases and J 2 bases, with 6 bases left between them. CDR3: CASSFYSTDTQYF. DNA of the CDR3: TGTGCCAGCAGTTTTTATTCCACAGATACGCAGTATTTT.

The CDR3 here is CASSLAPGGGAPGIQYF. CDR3 bases: TGTGCCAGCAGTTTGGCCCCGGGGGGCGGGGCTCCGGGGATTCAGTACTTC. This rearrangement joins TRBV28 to TRBJ2-4; D is perhaps TRBD2 (7 bases). Germline CDR1 reads MDHEN; CDR2 reads SYDVKM. The CDR3 covers 17 residues. V lost 3 bases and J lost 10, with 25 bases in between.

The chain employs TRBV14 and TRBJ1-1, with D maybe TRBD1 (5 bases). The ends were cut back, 4 bases at V and 5 bases at J, with 20 bases in the middle. CDR1 is SGHDN, CDR2 FVKESK, per germline. The CDR3 extends over 16 amino acids. In DNA, the CDR3 is TGTGCCAGCAGCCCAGAAGACTGGGGGGAACGGACTGAAGCTTTCTTT. Translating it yields CASSPEDWGERTEAFF.

The chain employs TRBV19 and TRBJ1-2; D possibly corresponds to TRBD1 (5 bases). This CDR3 contains 14 residues. The germline V and J ends were trimmed by 9 bases and 7 bases, with 21 bases remaining between them. Germline CDR1 is LNHDA and CDR2 is SQIVND (reference sequence). CDR3 protein: CASVSQKGPGGYTF. CDR3 nucleotide sequence: TGTGCCAGCGTCTCACAGAAGGGGCCAGGTGGCTACACCTTC.

The rearrangement joins TRBV7-8 to TRBJ1-1; 7 bases agree with TRBD1. V lost 5 bases and J lost 1; bases outside the gene matches: 22. Germline CDR1 SGHVS, CDR2 FQNEAQ. CDR3 size: 20 residues. CDR3 nucleotide sequence: TGTGCCAGCAGCCCTTACCGTCTGCAGGGGGTTCCGGGGTGGAACACTGAAGCTTTCTTT. This translates into CASSPYRLQGVPGWNTEAFF.

This clone has only one observation. V gene TRBV9 combines with J gene TRBJ1-2; the match to TRBD1 covers 7 bases. The CDR3 length is 15 residues. The V gene end was trimmed by 8 bases and the J gene end by 4 bases; junction bases not matched to a gene: 14. CDR1 and CDR2 from the germline V gene are SGDLS and YYNGEE. The CDR3 nucleotides are TGTGCCAGTGCAGGCAGGGGGTTAGGTTCCTATGGCTACACCTTC. Protein: CASAGRGLGSYGYTF.

V is TRBV4-1 and J is TRBJ2-1; 12 bases are a match to TRBD1. V lost 4 bases and J lost 8; bases outside the gene matches: 6. The CDR3 covers 15 residues. Germline CDR1 and CDR2: MGHRA and YSYEKL. CDR3 protein: CASSPRDRGRDEQFF. CDR3 nucleotides: TGCGCCAGCAGCCCTCGGGACAGGGGGCGAGATGAGCAGTTCTTC.

The chain employs TRBV6-2 or TRBV6-3 and TRBJ2-1; 8 bases match TRBD2. CDR3 length: 16 amino acids. CDR1 and CDR2 (germline): MNHEY, SVGEGT. V shed 0 bases, J shed 3 bases, and the junction held 4 bases outside the gene matches. CDR3: CASSYSAGGVYNEQFF. CDR3 bases: TGTGCCAGCAGTTACTCCGCGGGGGGCGTCTACAATGAGCAGTTCTTC.

The chain has TRBV18 and TRBJ1-5, with a weak D call TRBD1 (6 bases). This CDR3 is 14 amino acids long. V was trimmed by 8 bases and J by 6 bases, leaving 17 bases between them. Germline CDR1 is KGHSH and CDR2 is LQKENI. The CDR3 reads CASTTQGPGQPQHF. CDR3 sequence (DNA): TGTGCCAGCACGACACAGGGACCGGGTCAGCCCCAGCATTTT.

CDR3 loop: CASSVSGGAYNEQFF. The DNA of the CDR3 is TGTGCCAGCAGCGTGAGCGGGGGGGCCTACAATGAGCAGTTCTTC. J is TRBJ2-1 and V is TRBV5-6, with 10 bases fitting TRBD2. Unmatched junction bases numbered 3, after V lost 4 bases and J lost 2 bases. Germline V CDR1 and CDR2: SGHDT, YYEEEE. The CDR3 has 15 residues.

V and J are TRBV5-6 and TRBJ2-5; 10 bases fit TRBD2. V dropped 4 bases and J dropped 4; count of bases not matched to a gene: 7. The CDR3 is made up of 15 amino acids. The V gene's germline CDR1 is SGHDT and CDR2 YYEEEE. The CDR3 DNA is TGTGCCAGCAGCGAGAGCGGGGGGGCCGGAGAGACCCAGTACTTC. Its translation: CASSESGGAGETQYF.

The J gene is TRBJ1-2, the V gene TRBV7-2, with TRBD1 matching over 9 bases. The V gene end was trimmed by 7 bases and the J gene end by 6 bases; junction bases not matched to a gene: 6. The CDR3 loop spans 13 amino acids. Germline V CDR1 and CDR2: SGHTA, FQGNSA. The CDR3 DNA reads TGTGCCAGCACGCGGGACAGGGCGGATGGCTACACCTTC. Amino acids: CASTRDRADGYTF.

This clone was counted only a few times. This sequence joins TRBV28 and TRBJ1-2; perhaps TRBD1 as D (5 bases). V gave up 6 bases and J gave up 8 bases, with 16 bases separating them. The CDR3 covers 13 residues. Germline V CDR1 and CDR2: MDHEN, SYDVKM. The CDR3 protein is CASSPGGVEGYTF. The CDR3 nucleotides are TGTGCCAGCAGCCCCGGGGGGGTTGAAGGCTACACCTTC.

The rearrangement uses TRBV7-8 and TRBJ1-4; no reliable D call. Trimming cost V 1 base and J 8 bases, with 20 bases left between them. CDR3 length equals 17 residues. Per the germline V gene, CDR1 is SGHVS and CDR2 is FQNEAQ. The chain's CDR3 is CASSLGISGGGKEKLFF. Written as DNA, the CDR3 is TGTGCCAGCAGCTTAGGCATTAGCGGCGGTGGGAAGGAAAAACTGTTTTTT.

The chain joins TRBV24-1 to TRBJ1-2, with a weak D call TRBD1 (5 bases). The CDR3 runs to 13 residues. Germline V gene data show CDR1 as KGHDR and CDR2 as SFDVKD. The ends were cut back, 7 bases at V and 1 base at J, with 9 bases in the middle. As DNA, the CDR3 is TGTGCCACCAGCCCCCAGGGTAACTATGGCTACACCTTC. The encoded protein is CATSPQGNYGYTF.

This clone appeared a few times. The chain is built from TRBV2 and TRBJ1-4; tentative D call: TRBD1 (6 bases). Per the germline V gene, CDR1 is SNHLY and CDR2 is FYNNEI. V was clipped by 7 bases and J by 8 bases, with 14 bases between them. The CDR3 loop spans 13 amino acids. The CDR3 protein is CASKQGSLEKLFF. CDR3 bases: TGTGCCAGCAAACAGGGATCTTTGGAAAAACTGTTTTTT.

This chain connects TRBV4-1 to TRBJ2-1, with 16 nucleotides matching TRBD2. From germline, CDR1 is MGHRA and CDR2 YSYEKL. V lost 4 bases, J lost 0 bases, and 3 bases stayed unmatched. The CDR3 spans 18 residues. CDR3 DNA: TGCGCCAGCAGCCCGGGACTAGCGGGGGGGAGCTCCTACAATGAGCAGTTCTTC. Its translation: CASSPGLAGGSSYNEQFF.

The V gene is TRBV24-1, the J gene TRBJ1-1; the D gene is possibly TRBD1 (6 bases). Deletions cut 5 bases from V and 1 base from J, with 7 bases between. The CDR3 totals 13 residues. Germline V gene sequence: CDR1 KGHDR, CDR2 SFDVKD. DNA of the CDR3: TGTGCCACCAGTGCACAGGGGAACACTGAAGCTTTCTTT. This encodes CATSAQGNTEAFF.

The gene calls are TRBV5-5 and TRBJ1-1; 8 bases match TRBD1. Trimming took 5 bases from V and 10 from J; bases not matched to a gene: 13. The CDR3 extends over 14 amino acids. Germline lookup yields CDR1 SGHKS and CDR2 YYEKEE (reference sequence). CDR3 DNA sequence: TGTGCCAGCAGAGGGGGTCCGTGGACAGGGTCAGCTTTCTTT. The encoded protein is CASRGGPWTGSAFF.